The 7 T cell receptor beta chains presented below share a single source sample, sequenced in a study of T-cell reconstitution after alpha-beta-depleted transplantation in children (TCRdb year 2016). The method behind the library was PCR. The instrument was an Illumina HiSeq 2500. To normalize quantification of the TCRbeta repertoire, the TCR libraries were built with molecular barcoding that relied on unique molecular identifiers. Starting from the raw public reads, TCRdb applied fastp trimming at Q25, assembled clones with MiXCR and retained in-frame beta chains. When rows share a CDR3 protein, they turn into one entry using the most common DNA and genes. This sample lists 450,000 to 600,000 distinct CDR3 sequences; approximately 32% were detected once. Clones ranked in the top ten supply 2% to 3% of the sample. Specimen: PBMCs from the stem cell graft donor, collected from the stem cell graft. The receptors originated from a human donor who donated a stem cell graft to a child with aplastic anemia.

V and J are TRBV15 and TRBJ2-1; 8 bases map to TRBD2. Losses at the gene ends were 1 base for V and 9 bases for J; bases not matched to a gene: 14. The CDR3 sequence is 17 residues long. The germline CDR1 and CDR2 sequences are LNHNV and YYDKDF (reference sequence). The CDR3 here is CATSRGAISGRNVEQFF. CDR3 sequence (DNA): TGTGCCACCAGCAGAGGGGCGATAAGCGGGAGAAACGTTGAGCAGTTCTTC.

The genes are TRBV28 and TRBJ2-5; 14 bases are a match to TRBD2. There are 16 residues in the CDR3. Germline CDR1 reads MDHEN; CDR2 reads SYDVKM. V was pared by 6 bases and J by 7 bases, with 10 bases of the junction left unmatched. As DNA, the CDR3 is TGTGCCAGCAGGAACGCCGGGACTAGCGGGGGCTTGACCCAGTACTTC. Its protein product is CASRNAGTSGGLTQYF. Supplemented by reference TRBV28 and TRBJ2-5, the full variable domain reads DVKVTQSSRYLVKRTGEKVFLECVQDMDHENMFWYRQDPGLGLRLIYFSYDVKMKEKGDIPEGYSVSREKKERFSLILESASTNQTSMYLCASRNAGTSGGLTQYFGPGTRLLVL.

In its sample, this clonotype was seen once. The chain carries TRBV30 and TRBJ2-2; maybe TRBD1 (7 bases). This CDR3 is built from 15 residues. V lost 2 bases and J lost 5, with 15 bases in between. Germline V CDR1 and CDR2: GTSNPN, SVGIG (reference sequence). The CDR3 nucleotides are TGTGCCTGGAGTTTTGCTGCAGGGGGGACCGGGGAGCTGTTTTTT. Its protein is CAWSFAAGGTGELFF.

The CDR3, as DNA: TGCAGTGCTAAGGGAGGGACAGGGAACACAGATACGCAGTATTTT. Protein sequence: CSAKGGTGNTDTQYF. The rearrangement uses TRBV20-1 and TRBJ2-3; TRBD1 matches at 9 bases. The CDR3 is made up of 15 amino acids. The junction had 7 bases not matched to a gene; V was cut back by 4 bases and J by 2 bases. Looked up from germline, CDR1 is DFQATT and CDR2 is SNEGSKA (reference sequence).

The rearrangement links TRBV24-1 to TRBJ2-5; TRBD2 aligns across 7 bases. The CDR3 totals 15 residues. Per the germline V gene, CDR1 is KGHDR and CDR2 is SFDVKD. Unmatched junction bases numbered 6, after V lost 4 bases and J lost 2 bases. As DNA, the CDR3 is TGTGCCACCAGTGACCATACTAGCGATCAAGAGACCCAGTACTTC. Amino acids: CATSDHTSDQETQYF.

The rearrangement joins TRBV5-5 to TRBJ2-7; the D is unclear. V was trimmed by 4 bases and J by 3 bases, leaving 14 bases between them. There are 14 residues in the CDR3. Germline V gene sequence: CDR1 SGHKS, CDR2 YYEKEE (reference sequence). CDR3 sequence (DNA): TGTGCCAGCAGCGCCCGAACAGCACTCTACGAGCAGTACTTC. Amino acids: CASSARTALYEQYF.

This chain connects TRBV9 to TRBJ2-3; the match to TRBD2 covers 10 bases. Trimming took 0 bases from V and 1 from J; bases not matched to a gene: 8. Germline values: CDR1 SGDLS, CDR2 YYNGEE. The length of the CDR3 is 18 residues. The CDR3 is CASSVGFLAGEGTDTQYF. The CDR3 nucleotides are TGTGCCAGCAGCGTAGGGTTCCTAGCGGGAGAAGGCACAGATACGCAGTATTTT.